The present entry profiles one T cell receptor beta chain with its context. Germline CDR1 is SGHNT and CDR2 is YYREEE (reference sequence). The CDR3 sequence is 14 residues long. The PCR employed 60 Vbeta primers together with 13 Jbeta primers. Produced via immunoSEQ multiplex PCR; TCRdb's table is partial and in-frame only. The table lists around 150,000 clones, approximately 80% of them singletons. This sample is drawn from a study of cytomegalovirus exposure and HLA in healthy donors. The J gene is TRBJ2-5, the V gene TRBV5-4, with 10 nucleotides matching TRBD1. The DNA end is a closer match to TRBJ2-7, so the J assignment may be wrong. Sequencing was carried out using PBMCs. The sequence was obtained from a young man in good health and CMV-seropositive. CDR3 bases: TGTGCCAGCAGCTTAGGGACAGGGGTCTACGAGCAGTACTTC. Its translation: CASSLGTGVYEQYF.